Below, 20 T cell receptor beta chains from the same sample are listed, as sequenced in a study of shared clonotypes between healthy human individuals (TCRdb year 2020). CD8 naive samples were obtained by positive selection for CCR7 among CD45RO-negative cells, yielding a CD45RA+CCR7+ population from which TemRA cells were excluded. The protocol used for the library was the immunoSEQ multiplex PCR assay. In TCRdb, the immuneACCESS table is reduced to in-frame sequences with V and J assigned. These tables do not hold every clone; where another copy was compared, an unresolved V gene accounts for under half, and the others remain unexplained. A total of around 600,000 clones appear in this sample, roughly 98% of them only once. The ten top clones hold approximately 0.3% of the sample. The sequenced material came from naive CD8+ T cells sorted from blood. The label giving this sample's cell subset or site can be read as: CD45RA+CCR7+. These receptors came from a man under 40 in good health.

This clone was seen just once. Additional DNA sequences in this sample encode the identical CDR3. The chain carries TRBV18 and TRBJ1-1; unclear D gene. Germline CDR1 reads KGHSH; CDR2 reads LQKENI. The ends were cut back, 2 bases at V and 1 base at J, with 5 bases in the middle. This CDR3 region has 13 residues. The CDR3 nucleotides read TGTGCCAGCTCACCAACGGGGAACACTGAAGCTTTCTTT. As protein: CASSPTGNTEAFF.

The V call is TRBV29-1, the J call TRBJ2-1; possibly TRBD1 for D (7 bases). Trimming removed 6 bases at V and 8 bases at J, with 11 bases between. The germline CDR1 and CDR2 sequences are SQVTM and ANQGSEA. This CDR3 comprises 11 residues. In DNA form, the CDR3 reads TGCAGCGTGGAGGGGGCCGATGAGCAGTTCTTC. Its protein product is CSVEGADEQFF.

This rearrangement joins TRBV20-1 to TRBJ1-5; no firm D call. Germline CDR1 DFQATT, CDR2 SNEGSKA (reference sequence). This CDR3 region has 11 residues. V gave up 0 bases and J gave up 4 bases, with 1 base separating them. CDR3 nucleotides: TGCAGTGCTAGAGAAAATCAGCCCCAGCATTTT. Encoded protein: CSARENQPQHF.

This clone was observed a handful of times. V and J are TRBV4-1 and TRBJ2-7; D may be TRBD1 (5 bases). Germline-derived CDR1 and CDR2 are MGHRA and YSYEKL. V was trimmed by 4 bases and J by 0 bases, leaving 7 bases between them. CDR3 length: 13 amino acids. The CDR3 spells CASSRGFSYEQYF. DNA of the CDR3: TGCGCCAGCAGCCGGGGCTTCTCCTACGAGCAGTACTTC.

This clone appeared once. Written as DNA, the CDR3 is TGTGCCAGTACCCCACTCCAGGATAGGAATCAGCCCCAGCATTTT. Its protein product is CASTPLQDRNQPQHF. This chain uses TRBV19 with TRBJ1-5; D unresolved. V lost 7 bases and J 4 bases, leaving 17 bases between the germline ends. The CDR3 length is 15 residues. Per germline, CDR1 LNHDA and CDR2 SQIVND (reference sequence).

The chain recombines TRBV7-8 with TRBJ2-2, with 9 bases identical to TRBD2. V lost 5 bases to trimming and J lost 7 bases; unmatched junction nucleotides: 8. Germline loops: CDR1 SGHVS, CDR2 FQNEAQ. CDR3 length: 15 residues. The CDR3: CASSRRPREGGELFF. The CDR3 coding sequence is TGTGCCAGCAGCCGTAGGCCGCGGGAGGGCGGGGAGCTGTTTTTT.

The chain couples TRBV2 to TRBJ2-1; tentative D call: TRBD2 (6 bases). The CDR3 consists of 15 residues. Germline V gene sequence: CDR1 SNHLY, CDR2 FYNNEI. V lost 10 bases to trimming and J lost 0 bases, with 16 bases between them. The CDR3 sequence: CAILGSGGSYNEQFF. The CDR3 bases are TGTGCCATCTTAGGATCCGGGGGCTCCTACAATGAGCAGTTCTTC.

A single count supports this clone. This chain connects TRBV30 to TRBJ2-7; D possibly corresponds to TRBD2 (5 bases). This CDR3 has 12 amino acids. Germline assignment: CDR1 GTSNPN and CDR2 SVGIG (reference sequence). Trimming shortened V by 2 bases and J by 4 bases, and 9 bases separated the two germline ends. The CDR3 sequence is CAWSFGLYEQYF. The CDR3 bases are TGTGCCTGGAGTTTTGGACTGTACGAGCAGTACTTC.

This chain uses TRBV6-1 with TRBJ2-7, with 7 bases lining up with TRBD2. With V trimmed by 1 base and J by 1 base, 10 bases remained unmatched. Germline V gene data show CDR1 as MNHNS and CDR2 as SASEGT. This CDR3 has 17 residues. The CDR3 loop is CASSEGAAGRRSYEQYF. In DNA form, the CDR3 reads TGTGCCAGCAGTGAAGGTGCAGCGGGACGGAGATCCTACGAGCAGTACTTC.

The chain links TRBV18 to TRBJ2-1, with a tentative D call TRBD2 (6 bases). V lost 2 bases and J 0 bases, leaving 11 bases between the germline ends. This CDR3 contains 16 residues. Germline V gene sequence: CDR1 KGHSH, CDR2 LQKENI. Here the CDR3 reads CASSPSFGSSYNEQFF. The CDR3 nucleotides read TGTGCCAGCTCACCATCTTTCGGGAGCTCCTACAATGAGCAGTTCTTC. The complete variable domain, with remaining parts taken from reference TRBV18 and TRBJ2-1, reads NAGVMQNPRHLVRRRGQEARLRCSPMKGHSHVYWYRQLPEEGLKFMVYLQKENIIDESGMPKERFSAEFPKEGPSILRIQQVVRGDSAAYFCASSPSFGSSYNEQFFGPGTRLTVL.

V gene TRBV7-9 combines with J gene TRBJ1-1; 11 bases align to TRBD1. V was clipped by 4 bases and J by 7 bases; unmatched bases: 11. The V gene's germline CDR1 is SEHNR and CDR2 FQNEAQ (reference sequence). This CDR3 region has 16 residues. CDR3 sequence (DNA): TGTGCCAGCAGCTCCCCAAAAACGGGACAGGGGGTTGAAGCTTTCTTT. This gives the protein CASSSPKTGQGVEAFF.

This chain joins TRBV5-1 and TRBJ2-7, with D possibly matching TRBD1 (6 bases). Looked up from germline, CDR1 is SGHRS and CDR2 is YFSETQ. The CDR3 consists of 15 residues. V was trimmed by 0 bases and J by 3 bases, leaving 13 bases between them. CDR3 sequence: CASSLDSDRLYEQYF. The CDR3 nucleotides read TGCGCCAGCAGCTTGGATTCGGACAGACTCTACGAGCAGTACTTC.

The chain uses TRBV3-2 and TRBJ1-2; the D call of TRBD1 is as the table states it, not checked on the DNA. TRBV3-2 is assigned pseudogene status. The CDR3 is made up of 9 amino acids. In DNA, the CDR3 is TGTGCCCTCCAGGATGGCTACACCTTC. It codes for CALQDGYTF.

This clone has a single count. This chain joins TRBV9 and TRBJ2-3; 12 nucleotides match TRBD2. The trim removed 0 bases at V and 3 bases at J, leaving 2 bases unmatched. This CDR3 spans 16 amino acids. Germline-derived CDR1 and CDR2 are SGDLS and YYNGEE. CDR3 sequence (DNA): TGTGCCAGCAGCGTAGGGACTAGCGGGATTACAGATACGCAGTATTTT. Its protein is CASSVGTSGITDTQYF.

This rearrangement joins TRBV21-1 to TRBJ2-7; TRBD1, the table's D call, lacks a check against the DNA. TRBV21-1 is assigned pseudogene status. This CDR3 is 15 amino acids long. The CDR3 loop reads CASSKTRGTSYEQYF. The CDR3 DNA reads as TGTGCCAGCAGCAAAACAAGGGGGACATCCTACGAGCAGTACTTC.

This rearrangement joins TRBV30 to TRBJ2-7; 7 nucleotides line up with TRBD1. The CDR3 covers 14 residues. Germline V gene data show CDR1 as GTSNPN and CDR2 as SVGIG (reference sequence). Trimming took 0 bases from V and 6 from J; bases not matched to a gene: 8. The chain's CDR3 is CAWSVPRGPREQYF. The CDR3 DNA follows: TGTGCCTGGAGTGTACCAAGGGGGCCGCGCGAGCAGTACTTC.

The rearrangement links TRBV7-6 to TRBJ2-5; D is tentatively TRBD1 or TRBD2 (5 bases each). V was trimmed by 5 bases and J by 6 bases, leaving 13 bases between them. CDR1 is SGHVS and CDR2 is FNYEAQ in the germline V gene. The CDR3 runs 13 residues. CDR3 in amino acids: CASSAGEGKTQYF. The CDR3 region has the DNA TGTGCCAGCAGCGCTGGTGAGGGGAAGACCCAGTACTTC.

The chain combines TRBV14 with TRBJ2-1; TRBD2 is a possible D gene (5 bases). V shed 4 bases and J shed 6 bases, with 10 bases lying between them. The V gene's germline CDR1 is SGHDN and CDR2 FVKESK. This CDR3 has 13 residues. The DNA of the CDR3 is TGTGCCAGCAGCCCCGGCCGGGGCAATGAGCAGTTCTTC. It is translated as CASSPGRGNEQFF. The whole variable domain, remainder taken from reference TRBV14 and TRBJ2-1, is EAGVTQFPSHSVIEKGQTVTLRCDPISGHDNLYWYRRVMGKEIKFLLHFVKESKQDESGMPNNRFLAERTGGTYSTLKVQPAELEDSGVYFCASSPGRGNEQFFGPGTRLTVL.

This CDR3 reads CSASGHLADNEQFF. CDR3 bases: TGCAGCGCTTCAGGCCACCTTGCTGACAATGAGCAGTTCTTC. V and J are TRBV29-1 and TRBJ2-1; D is undetermined. This CDR3 is built from 14 residues. Deletions cut 7 bases from V and 5 bases from J, with 18 bases between. Germline loops: CDR1 SQVTM, CDR2 ANQGSEA.

This chain uses TRBV11-2 with TRBJ2-1; 11 nucleotides align to TRBD1. With V trimmed by 7 bases and J by 5 bases, 10 bases remained unmatched. Germline V gives CDR1 SGHAT, CDR2 FQNNGV. The CDR3 has 16 residues. The CDR3 spells CASTSVGQGANNEQFF. The DNA for the CDR3 is TGTGCCAGCACCTCGGTAGGACAGGGGGCTAACAATGAGCAGTTCTTC.